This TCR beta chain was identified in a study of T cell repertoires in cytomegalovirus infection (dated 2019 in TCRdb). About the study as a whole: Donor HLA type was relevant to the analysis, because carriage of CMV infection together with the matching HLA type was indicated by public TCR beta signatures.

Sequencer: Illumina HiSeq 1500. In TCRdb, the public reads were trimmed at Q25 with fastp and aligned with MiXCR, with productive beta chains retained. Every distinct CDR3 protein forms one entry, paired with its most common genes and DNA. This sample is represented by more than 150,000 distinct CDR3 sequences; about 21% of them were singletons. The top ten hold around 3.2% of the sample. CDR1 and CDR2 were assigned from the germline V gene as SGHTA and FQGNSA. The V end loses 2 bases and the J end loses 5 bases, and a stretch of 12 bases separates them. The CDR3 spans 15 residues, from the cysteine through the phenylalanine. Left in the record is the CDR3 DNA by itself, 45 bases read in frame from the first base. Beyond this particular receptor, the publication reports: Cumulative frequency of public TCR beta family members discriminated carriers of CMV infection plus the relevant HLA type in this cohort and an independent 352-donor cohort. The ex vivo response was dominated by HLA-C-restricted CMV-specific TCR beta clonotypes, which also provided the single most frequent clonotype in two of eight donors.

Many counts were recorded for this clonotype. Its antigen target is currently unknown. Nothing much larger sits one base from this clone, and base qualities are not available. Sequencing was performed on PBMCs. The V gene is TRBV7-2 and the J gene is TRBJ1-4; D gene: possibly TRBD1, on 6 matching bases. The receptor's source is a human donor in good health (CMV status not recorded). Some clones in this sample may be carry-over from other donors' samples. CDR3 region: CASSLTGLGNEKLFF. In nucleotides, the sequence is TGTGCCAGCAGCTTAACAGGGTTAGGAAATGAAAAACTGTTTTTT.